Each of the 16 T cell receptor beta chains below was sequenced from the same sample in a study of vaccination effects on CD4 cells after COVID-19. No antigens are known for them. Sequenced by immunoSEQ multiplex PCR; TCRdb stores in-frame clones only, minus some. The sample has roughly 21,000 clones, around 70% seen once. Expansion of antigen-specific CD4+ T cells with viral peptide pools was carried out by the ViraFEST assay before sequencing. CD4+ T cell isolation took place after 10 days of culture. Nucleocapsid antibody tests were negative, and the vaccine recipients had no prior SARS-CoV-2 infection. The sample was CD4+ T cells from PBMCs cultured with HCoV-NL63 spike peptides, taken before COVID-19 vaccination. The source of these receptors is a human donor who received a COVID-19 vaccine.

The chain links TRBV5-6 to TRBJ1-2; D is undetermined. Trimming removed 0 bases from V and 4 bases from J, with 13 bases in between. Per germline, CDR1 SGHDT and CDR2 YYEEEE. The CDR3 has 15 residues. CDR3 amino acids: CASSLVRPVGYGYTF. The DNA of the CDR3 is TGTGCCAGCAGCTTGGTTCGTCCAGTAGGCTATGGCTACACCTTC. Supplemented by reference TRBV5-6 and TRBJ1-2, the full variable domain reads DAGVTQSPTHLIKTRGQQVTLRCSPKSGHDTVSWYQQALGQGPQFIFQYYEEEERQRGNFPDRFSGHQFPNYSSELNVNALLLGDSALYLCASSLVRPVGYGYTFGSGTRLTVV.

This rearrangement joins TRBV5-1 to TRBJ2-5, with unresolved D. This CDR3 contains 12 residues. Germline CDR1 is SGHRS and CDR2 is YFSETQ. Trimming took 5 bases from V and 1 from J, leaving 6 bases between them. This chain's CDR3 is CASRALQETQYF. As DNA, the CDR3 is TGCGCCAGCAGGGCCCTCCAAGAGACCCAGTACTTC.

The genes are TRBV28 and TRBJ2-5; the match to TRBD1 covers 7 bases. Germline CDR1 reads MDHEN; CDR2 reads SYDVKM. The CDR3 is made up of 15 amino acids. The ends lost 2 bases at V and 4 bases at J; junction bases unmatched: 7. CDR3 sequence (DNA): TGTGCCAGCAGTTTACCTAGAGGGGGCGGAGAGACCCAGTACTTC. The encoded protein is CASSLPRGGGETQYF. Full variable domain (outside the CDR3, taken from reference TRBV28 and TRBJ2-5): DVKVTQSSRYLVKRTGEKVFLECVQDMDHENMFWYRQDPGLGLRLIYFSYDVKMKEKGDIPEGYSVSREKKERFSLILESASTNQTSMYLCASSLPRGGGETQYFGPGTRLLVL.

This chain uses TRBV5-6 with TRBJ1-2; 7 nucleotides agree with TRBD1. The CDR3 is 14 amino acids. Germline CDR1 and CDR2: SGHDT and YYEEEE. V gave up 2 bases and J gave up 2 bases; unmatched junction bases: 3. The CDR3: CASSFPDRNYGYTF. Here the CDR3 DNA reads TGTGCCAGCAGCTTTCCGGACAGGAACTATGGCTACACCTTC.

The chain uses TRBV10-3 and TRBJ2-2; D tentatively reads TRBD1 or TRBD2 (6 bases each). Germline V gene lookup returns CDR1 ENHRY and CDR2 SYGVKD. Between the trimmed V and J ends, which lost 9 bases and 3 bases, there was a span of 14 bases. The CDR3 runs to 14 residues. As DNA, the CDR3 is TGTGCCATTCGATTTAGGGGGGACACCGGGGAGCTGTTTTTT. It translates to CAIRFRGDTGELFF.

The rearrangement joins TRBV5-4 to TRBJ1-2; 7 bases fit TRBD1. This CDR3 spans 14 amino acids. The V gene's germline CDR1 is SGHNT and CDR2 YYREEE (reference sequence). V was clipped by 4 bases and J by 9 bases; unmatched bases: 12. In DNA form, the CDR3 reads TGTGCCAGCAGCCAGCCTCCAGACAGGGACCGCTACACCTTC. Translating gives CASSQPPDRDRYTF.

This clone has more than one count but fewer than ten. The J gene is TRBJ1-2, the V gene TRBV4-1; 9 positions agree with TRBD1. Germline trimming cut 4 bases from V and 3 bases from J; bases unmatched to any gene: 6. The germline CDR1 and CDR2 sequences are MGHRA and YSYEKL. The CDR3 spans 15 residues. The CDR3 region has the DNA TGCGCCAGCAGCCCCGGGACAGGGCGGGACTATGGCTACACCTTC. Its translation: CASSPGTGRDYGYTF.

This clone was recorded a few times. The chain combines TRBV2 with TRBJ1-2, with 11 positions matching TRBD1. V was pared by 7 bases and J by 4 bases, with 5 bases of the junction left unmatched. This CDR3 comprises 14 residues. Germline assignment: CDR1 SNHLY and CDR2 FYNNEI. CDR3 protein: CASTGQGARYGYTF. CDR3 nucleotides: TGTGCCAGCACAGGACAGGGGGCCCGCTATGGCTACACCTTC.

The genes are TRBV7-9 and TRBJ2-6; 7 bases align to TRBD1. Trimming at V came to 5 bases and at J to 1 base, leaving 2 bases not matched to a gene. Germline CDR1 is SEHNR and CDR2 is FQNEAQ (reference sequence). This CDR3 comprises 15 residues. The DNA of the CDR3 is TGTGCCAGCAGCACGGGACAGTCTGGGGCCAACGTCCTGACTTTC. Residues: CASSTGQSGANVLTF.

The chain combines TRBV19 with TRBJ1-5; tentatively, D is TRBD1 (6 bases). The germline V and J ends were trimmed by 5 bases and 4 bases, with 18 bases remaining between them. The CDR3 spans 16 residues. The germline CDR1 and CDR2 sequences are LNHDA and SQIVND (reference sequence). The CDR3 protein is CASSDVPGARNQPQHF. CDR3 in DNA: TGTGCCAGTAGTGACGTCCCAGGGGCCCGTAATCAGCCCCAGCATTTT.

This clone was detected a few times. CDR3 in amino acids: CASSQLEEWDYLPEQYF. The DNA for the CDR3 is TGCGCCAGCAGCCAGCTCGAGGAATGGGACTATCTCCCTGAGCAGTACTTC. The rearrangement uses TRBV4-1 and TRBJ2-7; 7 bases match TRBD2. The CDR3 totals 17 residues. The germline V gene has CDR1 MGHRA and CDR2 YSYEKL. Unmatched junction bases numbered 18, after V lost 3 bases and J lost 7 bases.

The CDR3 nucleotides read TGTGCCAGCAGCCCTAACCTGAACACTGAAGCTTTCTTT. Its protein is CASSPNLNTEAFF. The chain has TRBV9 and TRBJ1-1, with unresolved D. Between the trimmed V and J ends, which lost 4 bases and 0 bases, there was a span of 7 bases. This CDR3 comprises 13 residues. Germline V gene lookup returns CDR1 SGDLS and CDR2 YYNGEE.

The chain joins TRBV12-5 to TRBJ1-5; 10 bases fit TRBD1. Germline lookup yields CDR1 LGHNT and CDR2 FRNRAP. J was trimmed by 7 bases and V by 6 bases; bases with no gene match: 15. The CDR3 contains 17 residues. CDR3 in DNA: TGTGCTAGTGGCTCCATCTCCGGGACAGGGGTACGACAGCCCCAGCATTTT. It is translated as CASGSISGTGVRQPQHF.

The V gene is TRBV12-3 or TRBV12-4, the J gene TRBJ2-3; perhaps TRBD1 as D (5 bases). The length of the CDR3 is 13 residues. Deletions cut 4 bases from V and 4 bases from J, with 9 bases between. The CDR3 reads CASSSSQADTQYF. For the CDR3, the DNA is TGTGCCAGCAGTTCGTCACAGGCAGATACGCAGTATTTT.

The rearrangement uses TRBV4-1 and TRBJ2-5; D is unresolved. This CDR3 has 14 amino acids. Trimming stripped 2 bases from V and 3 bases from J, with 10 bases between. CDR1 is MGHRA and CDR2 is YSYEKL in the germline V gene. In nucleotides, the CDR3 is TGCGCCAGCAGCCAATTTGCCGGAAAAGAGACCCAGTACTTC. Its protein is CASSQFAGKETQYF.

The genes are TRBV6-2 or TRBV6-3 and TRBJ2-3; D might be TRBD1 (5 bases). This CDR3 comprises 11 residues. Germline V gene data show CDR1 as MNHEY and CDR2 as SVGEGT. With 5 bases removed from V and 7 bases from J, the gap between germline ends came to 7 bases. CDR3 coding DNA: TGTGCCAGCAGTCAGGGTCATACGCAGTATTTT. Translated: CASSQGHTQYF.